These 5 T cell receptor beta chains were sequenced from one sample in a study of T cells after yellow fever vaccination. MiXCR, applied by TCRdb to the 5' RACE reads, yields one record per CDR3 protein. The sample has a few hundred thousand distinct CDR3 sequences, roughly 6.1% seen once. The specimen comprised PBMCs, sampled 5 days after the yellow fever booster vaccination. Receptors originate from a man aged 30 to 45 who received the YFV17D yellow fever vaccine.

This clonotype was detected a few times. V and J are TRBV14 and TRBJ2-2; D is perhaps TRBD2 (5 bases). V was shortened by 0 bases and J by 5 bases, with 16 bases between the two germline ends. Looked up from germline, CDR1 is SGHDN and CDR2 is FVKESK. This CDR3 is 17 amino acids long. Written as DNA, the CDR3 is TGTGCCAGCAGCCAAGATCCTGTGTGGGAGACAACCGGGGAGCTGTTTTTT. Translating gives CASSQDPVWETTGELFF.

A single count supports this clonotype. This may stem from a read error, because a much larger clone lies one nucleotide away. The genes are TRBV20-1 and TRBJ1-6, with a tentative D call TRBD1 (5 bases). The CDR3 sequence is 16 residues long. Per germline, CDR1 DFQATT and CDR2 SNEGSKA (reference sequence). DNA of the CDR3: TGCAGTGCTAGACTATCCCACCATCTGGCAGGGTCACACCTCCACTTT. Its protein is CSARLSHHLAGSHLHF.

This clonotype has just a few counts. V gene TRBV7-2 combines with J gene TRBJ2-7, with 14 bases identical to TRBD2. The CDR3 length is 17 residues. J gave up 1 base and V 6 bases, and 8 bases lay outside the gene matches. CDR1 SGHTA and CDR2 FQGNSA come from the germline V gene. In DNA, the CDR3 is TGTGCCAGCAGTTCCGGACTAGCGGGAGGAGGGTCCTACGAGCAGTACTTC. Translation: CASSSGLAGGGSYEQYF.

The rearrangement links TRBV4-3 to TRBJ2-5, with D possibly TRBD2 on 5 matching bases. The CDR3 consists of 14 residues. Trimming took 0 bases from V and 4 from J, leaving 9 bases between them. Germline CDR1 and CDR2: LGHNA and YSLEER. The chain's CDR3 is CASSQERGRETQYF. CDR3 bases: TGCGCCAGCAGCCAAGAAAGAGGGCGAGAGACCCAGTACTTC.

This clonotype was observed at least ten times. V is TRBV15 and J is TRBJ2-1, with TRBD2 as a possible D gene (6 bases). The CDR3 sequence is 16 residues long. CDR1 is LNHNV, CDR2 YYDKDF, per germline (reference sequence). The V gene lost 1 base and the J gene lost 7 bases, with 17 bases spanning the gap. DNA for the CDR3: TGTGCCACCAGCAGAGGCCCGCGGGGCGTATCTAATGAGCAGTTCTTC. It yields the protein CATSRGPRGVSNEQFF. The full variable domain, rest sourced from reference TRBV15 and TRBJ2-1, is DAMVIQNPRYQVTQFGKPVTLSCSQTLNHNVMYWYQQKSSQAPKLLFHYYDKDFNNEADTPDNFQSRRPNTSFCFLDIRSPGLGDTAMYLCATSRGPRGVSNEQFFGPGTRLTVL.